One sample yielded the 21 T cell receptor beta chains listed below, sequenced in a study of human T cells and chemical hapten exposure. Time point given: patch test 2, 6 weeks after DPC sensitization. As for treatment: therapeutic diphenylcyclopropenone sensitization with weekly scalp DPC. TCRdb reprocessed the RACE reads via MiXCR and lists one record per CDR3 protein. This sample has tens of thousands of distinct CDR3 sequences, with 11% found just once. This sample comprised whole blood, obtained in connection with sensitization to the hapten diphenylcyclopropenone (DPC). These receptors originate from a man aged 35-49 years with alopecia areata. Some clones in this sample may be carry-over from other donors' samples.

The chain is built from TRBV27 and TRBJ2-7; 7 bases are shared with TRBD1. Per the germline V gene, CDR1 is MNHEY and CDR2 is SMNVEV (reference sequence). The CDR3 is 14 amino acids. The V gene end was trimmed by 4 bases and the J gene end by 3 bases; junction bases not matched to a gene: 6. The chain's CDR3 is CASSSGTVNYEQYF. The CDR3 DNA is TGTGCCAGCAGTTCTGGGACAGTAAACTACGAGCAGTACTTC.

The table lists this clonotype with many counts. The V gene is TRBV19, the J gene TRBJ2-1; TRBD2 agrees at 7 bases. CDR3 length equals 16 residues. Germline V CDR1 and CDR2: LNHDA, SQIVND (reference sequence). V lost 3 bases to trimming and J lost 1 base; unmatched junction nucleotides: 6. The DNA for the CDR3 is TGTGCCAGTAGTATTATGAGCGGGAATTCCTACAATGAGCAGTTCTTC. Its translation is CASSIMSGNSYNEQFF.

The V call is TRBV7-2, the J call TRBJ2-3; 7 bases agree with TRBD2. Unmatched junction bases numbered 9, after V lost 2 bases and J lost 4 bases. The CDR3 length is 16 residues. Germline values: CDR1 SGHTA, CDR2 FQGNSA. CDR3 bases: TGTGCCAGCAGCTTAAGATCCGGACTAGATGCAGATACGCAGTATTTT. It encodes CASSLRSGLDADTQYF.

V usage is TRBV6-2 or TRBV6-3 and J usage is TRBJ2-7; D gene unclear. Trimming stripped 2 bases from V and 4 bases from J, with 9 bases between. CDR1 and CDR2 from the germline V gene are MNHEY and SVGEGT. The CDR3 length is 13 residues. The DNA of the CDR3 is TGTGCCAGCAGTTACGGGCGCTTTTACGAGCAGTACGTC. This encodes CASSYGRFYEQYV.

At least ten counts were recorded for this clonotype. The V and J genes are TRBV3-1 and TRBJ2-3; TRBD2 aligns across 10 bases. From germline, CDR1 is LGHDT and CDR2 YNNKEL (reference sequence). V trimming: 2 bases; J trimming: 4 bases; junction bases outside the gene matches: 3. CDR3 length: 15 residues. The CDR3 bases are TGTGCCAGCAGCCAAATAGCGGGAGGAGCAGATACGCAGTATTTT. Encoded protein: CASSQIAGGADTQYF.

This clonotype was counted many times. V gene TRBV7-9 combines with J gene TRBJ1-2, with D possibly matching TRBD1 (6 bases). The CDR3 is 13 amino acids. CDR1 and CDR2 (germline): SEHNR, FQNEAQ (reference sequence). The germline V and J ends were trimmed by 3 bases and 2 bases, with 7 bases remaining between them. The CDR3 spells CASSFTGNYGYTF. In DNA, the CDR3 is TGTGCCAGCAGCTTTACAGGGAACTATGGCTACACCTTC. Full variable domain (remainder filled in from reference TRBV7-9 and TRBJ1-2): DTGVSQNPRHKITKRGQNVTFRCDPISEHNRLYWYRQTLGQGPEFLTYFQNEAQLEKSRLLSDRFSAERPKGSFSTLEIQRTEQGDSAMYLCASSFTGNYGYTFGSGTRLTVV.

The rearrangement joins TRBV12-3 or TRBV12-4 to TRBJ2-4; 9 bases agree with TRBD1. Trimming at V came to 5 bases and at J to 8 bases, leaving 4 bases not matched to a gene. The CDR3 has 13 amino acids. The CDR3 coding sequence is TGTGCCAGCAGTCCACAGGGGGCTGACATTCAGTACTTC. Translated, it gives CASSPQGADIQYF.

The chain has TRBV6-5 and TRBJ2-7, with 9 bases fitting TRBD1. Germline CDR1 MNHEY, CDR2 SVGAGI. Trimming cost V 4 bases and J 3 bases; bases outside gene matches: 7. The CDR3 sequence is 15 residues long. In DNA, the CDR3 is TGTGCCAGCAGTTCACCGGGACAGGGCTACTACGAGCAGTACTTC. Translating it yields CASSSPGQGYYEQYF.

This clonotype was recorded many times. The CDR3 sequence is CSVEDAQDNPFCEQYV. CDR3 DNA sequence: TGCAGCGTTGAAGATGCCCAGGACAACCCCTTTTGCGAGCAGTACGTC. The rearrangement uses TRBV29-1 and TRBJ2-7, with D possibly being TRBD1 (5 bases). The germline V gene encodes CDR1 SQVTM and CDR2 ANQGSEA. This CDR3 region has 16 residues. V gave up 0 bases and J gave up 6 bases, with 21 bases separating them.

This clonotype has more than one count but fewer than ten. The rearrangement joins TRBV27 to TRBJ2-5; D is tentatively TRBD1 or TRBD2 (5 bases each). Looked up from germline, CDR1 is MNHEY and CDR2 is SMNVEV (reference sequence). The CDR3 sequence is 14 residues long. V lost 1 base and J 0 bases, leaving 6 bases between the germline ends. The CDR3 sequence: CASSLWGYQETQYF. Here the CDR3 DNA reads TGTGCCAGCAGTTTATGGGGGTACCAAGAGACCCAGTACTTC.

This clonotype appeared many times. This chain uses TRBV6-5 with TRBJ2-3, with 11 bases aligning to TRBD2. Germline V gene data show CDR1 as MNHEY and CDR2 as SVGAGI. The CDR3 runs to 15 residues. The junction had 3 bases not matched to a gene; V was cut back by 6 bases and J by 1 base. The CDR3 region is CASRSGLAGTDTQYF. In DNA, the CDR3 is TGTGCCAGCAGGTCGGGACTAGCGGGCACAGATACGCAGTATTTT.

This sequence joins TRBV10-3 and TRBJ2-7; D remains ambiguous. The V gene's germline CDR1 is ENHRY and CDR2 SYGVKD. The CDR3 has 13 residues. The V and J ends lost 2 bases and 6 bases respectively, with 11 bases between them. CDR3 loop: CAISELERGEQYV. The CDR3 region has the DNA TGTGCCATCAGTGAGCTTGAACGTGGCGAGCAGTACGTC.

CDR3 coding DNA: TGTGCCAGCAGCGCCTCTCGGACGGCAGTGTCCAACGTCCTGACTTTC. Translating gives CASSASRTAVSNVLTF. The V call is TRBV7-8, the J call TRBJ2-6; D not certain. The CDR3 is 16 residues long. The V and J ends lost 5 bases and 8 bases respectively, with 19 bases between them. CDR1 is SGHVS, CDR2 FQNEAQ, per germline.

This clonotype has a count of ten or more. The chain carries TRBV28 and TRBJ2-7; no clear D gene. V lost 4 bases, J lost 4 bases, and 11 bases lay in between. The CDR3 runs to 13 residues. The germline V gene has CDR1 MDHEN and CDR2 SYDVKM. For the CDR3, the DNA is TGTGCCAGCAGTTCCCGCCCCGCTTACGAGCAGTACGTC. Residues: CASSSRPAYEQYV.

This clonotype was detected many times. The chain recombines TRBV28 with TRBJ2-7, with D tentatively TRBD2 (6 bases). The CDR3 consists of 14 residues. Trimming cost V 3 bases and J 5 bases, with 14 bases left between them. Germline V lookup: CDR1 MDHEN, CDR2 SYDVKM. CDR3 DNA sequence: TGTGCCAGCAGTTTTTGGGGGGACCGAAACGAGCAGTACTTC. Translation gives CASSFWGDRNEQYF.

The rearrangement joins TRBV28 to TRBJ1-1, with D unresolved. V lost 5 bases and J 8 bases, leaving 15 bases between the germline ends. CDR1 is MDHEN and CDR2 is SYDVKM in the germline V gene. The CDR3 spans 13 residues. CDR3 amino acids: CASSLDSMGEAFF. The CDR3 nucleotides read TGTGCCAGCAGTCTCGACTCCATGGGAGAAGCTTTCTTT. Combining the CDR3 with reference TRBV28 and TRBJ1-1 gives the whole variable domain DVKVTQSSRYLVKRTGEKVFLECVQDMDHENMFWYRQDPGLGLRLIYFSYDVKMKEKGDIPEGYSVSREKKERFSLILESASTNQTSMYLCASSLDSMGEAFFGQGTRLTVV.

This chain links TRBV28 with TRBJ2-7, with a weak D call TRBD2 (5 bases). This CDR3 contains 16 residues. Germline V gene lookup returns CDR1 MDHEN and CDR2 SYDVKM. V was cut by 2 bases and J by 5 bases, with 19 bases left in between. The CDR3 DNA sequence: TGTGCCAGCAGTTTACCCTCAATCGGGGAAAGGAACGAGCAGTACTTC. It is translated as CASSLPSIGERNEQYF. Filled out from reference TRBV28 and TRBJ2-7, the complete variable domain reads DVKVTQSSRYLVKRTGEKVFLECVQDMDHENMFWYRQDPGLGLRLIYFSYDVKMKEKGDIPEGYSVSREKKERFSLILESASTNQTSMYLCASSLPSIGERNEQYFGPGTRLTVT.

This clonotype was seen many times. V usage is TRBV7-9 and J usage is TRBJ1-2; D is undetermined. This CDR3 has 13 amino acids. V was trimmed by 5 bases and J by 12 bases, leaving 19 bases between them. CDR1 is SEHNR, CDR2 FQNEAQ, per germline (reference sequence). The CDR3 DNA follows: TGTGCCAGCAGCCACGAATGGACCCATTCCCACACCTTC. It specifies CASSHEWTHSHTF.

This clonotype was seen a few times. A read error may account for a junction end that differs from germline. This sequence joins TRBV7-7 and TRBJ2-1; TRBD1 is a possible D gene (6 bases). The germline CDR1 and CDR2 sequences are SSHAT and FNYEAQ (reference sequence). The CDR3 has 16 amino acids. The DNA for the CDR3 is TGTGCTAGCAGCTTAGACGCCTCCCCTGGGGGCGATGAGCAGTTCTTC. Its protein product is CASSLDASPGGDEQFF. The full variable domain, its missing parts supplied by reference TRBV7-7 and TRBJ2-1, is GAGVSQSPRYKVTKRGQDVTLRCDPISSHATLYWYQQALGQGPEFLTYFNYEAQPDKSGLPSDRFSAERPEGSISTLTIQRTEQRDSAMYRCASSLDASPGGDEQFFGPGTRLTVL.

This clonotype has more than one count but fewer than ten. This chain uses TRBV6-1 with TRBJ2-3; possible D gene TRBD1, 6 bases. The germline gives CDR1 MNHNS, CDR2 SASEGT. This CDR3 spans 15 amino acids. With 4 bases removed from V and 1 base from J, the gap between germline ends came to 12 bases. The CDR3 sequence is CASSVTGSGTDTQYF. In nucleotides, the CDR3 is TGTGCCAGCAGTGTTACAGGGAGCGGCACAGATACGCAGTATTTT.

This clonotype was found a few times. This chain links TRBV14 with TRBJ1-1; 9 nucleotides line up with TRBD1. This CDR3 is 14 amino acids long. Germline V gene lookup returns CDR1 SGHDN and CDR2 FVKESK. J lost 5 bases, V lost 3 bases, and 4 bases had no gene match. The CDR3 region has the DNA TGTGCCAGCAGCCAGGTACAGGGGGCAACTGAAGCTTTCTTT. It translates to CASSQVQGATEAFF. Together with reference TRBV14 and TRBJ1-1, the CDR3 gives the full variable domain: EAGVTQFPSHSVIEKGQTVTLRCDPISGHDNLYWYRRVMGKEIKFLLHFVKESKQDESGMPNNRFLAERTGGTYSTLKVQPAELEDSGVYFCASSQVQGATEAFFGQGTRLTVV.